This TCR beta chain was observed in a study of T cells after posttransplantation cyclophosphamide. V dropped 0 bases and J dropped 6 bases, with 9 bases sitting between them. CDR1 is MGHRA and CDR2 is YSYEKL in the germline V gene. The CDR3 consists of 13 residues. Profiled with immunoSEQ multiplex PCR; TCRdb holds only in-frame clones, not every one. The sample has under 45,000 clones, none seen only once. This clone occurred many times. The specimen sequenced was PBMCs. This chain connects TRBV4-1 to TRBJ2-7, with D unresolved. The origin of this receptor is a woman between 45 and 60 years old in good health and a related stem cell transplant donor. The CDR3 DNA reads TGCGCCAGCAGCCAAGATTCCCCAGGCGAGCAGTACTTC. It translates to CASSQDSPGEQYF.